The 30 T cell receptor beta chains below were found in one sample sequenced in a study of CD8 T cells in Susac syndrome. An amount of RNA that ranged from roughly 0.45 to 1 ug was reverse transcribed with random hexamers. A single record per CDR3 protein comes from TCRdb applying MiXCR to the immunoSEQ multiplex PCR reads. The data show just over 150,000 distinct CDR3 sequences, nearly 97% seen once. Sequenced: CD8+ T cells from PBMCs. The origin of the receptors is a human donor with multiple sclerosis.

The chain couples TRBV9 to TRBJ1-6; possibly TRBD1 for D (6 bases). Germline V gene sequence: CDR1 SGDLS, CDR2 YYNGEE. Between the trimmed V and J ends, which lost 5 bases and 4 bases, there was a span of 10 bases. This CDR3 contains 14 residues. The CDR3 region is CASRSDRYNSPLHF. The CDR3 nucleotides read TGTGCCAGCAGGAGTGACAGGTATAATTCACCCCTCCACTTT.

V usage is TRBV3-1 and J usage is TRBJ2-5, with D possibly TRBD1 on 5 matching bases. The CDR3 has 17 amino acids. Germline V CDR1 and CDR2: LGHDT, YNNKEL (reference sequence). V was shortened by 0 bases and J by 2 bases, with 16 bases between the two germline ends. The CDR3 region has the DNA TGTGCCAGCAGCCAAGACTCGGCGGCTAGGGGTCAAGAGACCCAGTACTTC. This gives the protein CASSQDSAARGQETQYF.

This chain connects TRBV5-4 to TRBJ2-1, with D unclear. Germline CDR1 SGHNT, CDR2 YYREEE (reference sequence). The V end lost 4 bases, the J end lost 6 bases, and 11 bases lay between the germline ends. The CDR3 has 13 residues. CDR3 in amino acids: CASSPDFGNEQFF. CDR3 nucleotides: TGTGCCAGCAGCCCCGACTTCGGCAATGAGCAGTTCTTC.

The chain couples TRBV4-1 to TRBJ2-7, with D possibly being TRBD1 or TRBD2 (5 bases each). CDR3 length: 15 amino acids. V dropped 0 bases and J dropped 2 bases, with 11 bases sitting between them. In germline, CDR1 is MGHRA, CDR2 YSYEKL. The CDR3 coding sequence is TGCGCCAGCAGCCAAGAACGGGGCAGGCCCTACGAGCAGTACTTC. Translated: CASSQERGRPYEQYF.

The V call is TRBV27, the J call TRBJ1-2, with TRBD1 matching 7 bases. Germline values: CDR1 MNHEY, CDR2 SMNVEV (reference sequence). Trimming took 5 bases from V and 1 from J; bases not matched to a gene: 4. CDR3 length: 14 amino acids. CDR3 protein: CASSPRDSNYGYTF. The CDR3 nucleotides read TGTGCCAGCAGTCCCCGGGACAGTAACTATGGCTACACCTTC.

CDR3 loop: CASSELAQETQYF. CDR3 nucleotide sequence: TGTGCCAGCAGTGAACTTGCCCAAGAGACCCAGTACTTC. The chain has TRBV6-1 and TRBJ2-5, with no clear D. Germline CDR1 reads MNHNS; CDR2 reads SASEGT. CDR3 length: 13 residues. The ends were cut back, 2 bases at V and 1 base at J, with 5 bases in the middle.

This sequence joins TRBV30 and TRBJ2-2; D uncertain. Germline loops: CDR1 GTSNPN, CDR2 SVGIG (reference sequence). This CDR3 spans 10 amino acids. V shed 8 bases and J shed 3 bases, with 4 bases lying between them. The CDR3 nucleotides are TGTGCCGGTTACACCGGGGAGCTGTTTTTT. Amino acid sequence: CAGYTGELFF.

This rearrangement joins TRBV19 to TRBJ2-7, with D possibly matching TRBD2 (6 bases). CDR1 and CDR2 from the germline V gene are LNHDA and SQIVND (reference sequence). V shed 6 bases and J shed 0 bases, with 15 bases lying between them. The CDR3 is 15 residues long. Here the CDR3 DNA reads TGTGCCAGTAGCTGGGGCGGGGAAAGCTCCTACGAGCAGTACTTC. This gives the protein CASSWGGESSYEQYF.

The rearrangement uses TRBV9 and TRBJ2-3, with 10 positions matching TRBD1. The V segment lost 3 bases and the J segment 0 bases; nucleotides outside the gene matches: 4. The V gene's germline CDR1 is SGDLS and CDR2 YYNGEE. CDR3 length equals 16 residues. The CDR3 sequence is CASSGRTGGSTDTQYF. The CDR3 DNA reads as TGTGCCAGCAGCGGACGGACAGGGGGTAGCACAGATACGCAGTATTTT.

The rearrangement links TRBV3-1 to TRBJ2-3, with D uncertain. CDR3 length: 14 amino acids. CDR1 is LGHDT, CDR2 YNNKEL, per germline (reference sequence). V lost 2 bases and J 3 bases, leaving 9 bases between the germline ends. CDR3 protein: CASSQSRWTDTQYF. The CDR3 DNA follows: TGTGCCAGCAGCCAAAGCCGGTGGACAGATACGCAGTATTTT.

This chain connects TRBV11-2 to TRBJ2-5; D is uncertain. CDR1 and CDR2 from the germline V gene are SGHAT and FQNNGV. The CDR3 sequence is 14 residues long. V lost 5 bases to trimming and J lost 3 bases, with 13 bases between them. CDR3 DNA sequence: TGTGCCAGCAGCCTCCCCAGTGGGGAAGAGACCCAGTACTTC. Translation: CASSLPSGEETQYF. The complete variable domain, with remaining parts taken from reference TRBV11-2 and TRBJ2-5, reads EAGVAQSPRYKIIEKRQSVAFWCNPISGHATLYWYQQILGQGPKLLIQFQNNGVVDDSQLPKDRFSAERLKGVDSTLKIQPAKLEDSAVYLCASSLPSGEETQYFGPGTRLLVL.

This rearrangement joins TRBV13 to TRBJ1-2, with D unresolved. Germline-derived CDR1 and CDR2 are PRHDT and FYEKMQ (reference sequence). Trimming cost V 0 bases and J 8 bases, with 10 bases left between them. The CDR3 is 13 residues long. The CDR3: CASSLGAAGGYTF. The CDR3 nucleotides are TGTGCCAGCAGCTTAGGGGCGGCTGGGGGCTACACCTTC.

The genes are TRBV9 and TRBJ2-6; D is ambiguous. Germline loops: CDR1 SGDLS, CDR2 YYNGEE. The CDR3 is made up of 10 amino acids. Trimming took 7 bases from V and 10 from J, leaving 6 bases between them. CDR3 loop: CASRGNVLTF. The CDR3 nucleotides read TGTGCCAGCCGAGGTAACGTCCTGACTTTC. The whole variable domain, remainder taken from reference TRBV9 and TRBJ2-6, is DSGVTQTPKHLITATGQRVTLRCSPRSGDLSVYWYQQSLDQGLQFLIQYYNGEERAKGNILERFSAQQFPDLHSELNLSSLELGDSALYFCASRGNVLTFGAGSRLTVL.

This chain joins TRBV6-5 and TRBJ2-7; D is possibly TRBD2 (5 bases). V was cut by 7 bases and J by 5 bases, with 21 bases left in between. This CDR3 region has 15 residues. CDR1 MNHEY and CDR2 SVGAGI come from the germline V gene. The CDR3 sequence is CASKRIRAIGDEQYF. In DNA form, the CDR3 reads TGTGCCAGCAAGCGTATTAGGGCAATCGGGGACGAGCAGTACTTC.

The rearrangement joins TRBV20-1 to TRBJ2-3; 16 bases are a match to TRBD2. Trimming took 0 bases from V and 14 from J; bases not matched to a gene: 14. Germline values: CDR1 DFQATT, CDR2 SNEGSKA (reference sequence). CDR3 length: 17 amino acids. The CDR3 sequence: CSARDRGEGLAGGPPYF. The DNA of the CDR3 is TGCAGTGCTAGAGATCGCGGGGAGGGACTAGCGGGGGGGCCCCCGTATTTT.

The V gene is TRBV15, the J gene TRBJ1-1; D remains ambiguous. Looked up from germline, CDR1 is LNHNV and CDR2 is YYDKDF (reference sequence). The V end lost 0 bases, the J end lost 1 base, and 3 bases lay between the germline ends. The CDR3 is 13 residues long. The CDR3 here is CATSRDWNTEAFF. The CDR3 DNA reads TGTGCCACCAGCAGAGATTGGAACACTGAAGCTTTCTTT.

The CDR3 region has the DNA TGTGCCAGCAGCCCAACTAATAGCAATCAGCCCCAGCATTTT. It specifies CASSPTNSNQPQHF. The rearrangement joins TRBV7-9 to TRBJ1-5; unclear D gene. The CDR3 sequence is 14 residues long. Germline V gene sequence: CDR1 SEHNR, CDR2 FQNEAQ (reference sequence). Trimming left V 5 bases short and J 0 bases short, with 8 bases between.

The chain employs TRBV9 and TRBJ2-3, with D perhaps given as TRBD1 or TRBD2 (6 bases each). The CDR3 has 15 residues. V was trimmed by 0 bases and J by 2 bases, leaving 10 bases between them. Germline CDR1 SGDLS, CDR2 YYNGEE. The CDR3 here is CASSVAGAITDTQYF. In nucleotides, the CDR3 is TGTGCCAGCAGCGTAGCGGGGGCCATCACAGATACGCAGTATTTT.

The chain has TRBV30 and TRBJ2-1, with 7 bases matching TRBD1. V trimming: 5 bases; J trimming: 10 bases; junction bases outside the gene matches: 14. The CDR3 spans 14 residues. Germline-derived CDR1 and CDR2 are GTSNPN and SVGIG (reference sequence). CDR3 DNA sequence: TGTGCCTGGGAACCGGGACAGCTGCCTTTGGAGCAGTTCTTC. Encoded protein: CAWEPGQLPLEQFF.

This chain joins TRBV20-1 and TRBJ1-2; D may be TRBD1 (6 bases). The CDR3 contains 15 residues. The germline gives CDR1 DFQATT, CDR2 SNEGSKA (reference sequence). Trimming stripped 3 bases from V and 2 bases from J, with 16 bases between. CDR3 region: CSARPYREANYGYTF. The CDR3 nucleotides are TGCAGTGCTAGGCCTTACAGGGAGGCCAACTATGGCTACACCTTC.

The chain is built from TRBV5-6 and TRBJ2-3; a weak D match, TRBD2 (6 bases). Germline V gene lookup returns CDR1 SGHDT and CDR2 YYEEEE. The CDR3 runs 17 residues. The V end lost 3 bases, the J end lost 5 bases, and 22 bases lay between the germline ends. CDR3 in amino acids: CASSSPDLGTHRDTQYF. Here the CDR3 DNA reads TGTGCCAGCAGCTCTCCGGATCTGGGGACTCATCGAGATACGCAGTATTTT.

V gene TRBV7-9 combines with J gene TRBJ1-1; D is ambiguous. This CDR3 region has 13 residues. Germline assignment: CDR1 SEHNR and CDR2 FQNEAQ (reference sequence). Trimming shortened V by 5 bases and J by 4 bases, and 11 bases separated the two germline ends. The CDR3 DNA reads TGTGCCAGCAGCGCTGTGGAGAGCACTGAAGCTTTCTTT. It encodes CASSAVESTEAFF.

This chain uses TRBV4-1 with TRBJ1-4; D possibly corresponds to TRBD1 (5 bases). Germline CDR1 and CDR2: MGHRA and YSYEKL. The V end was cut by 4 bases, the J end by 6 bases, with 12 bases between. The CDR3 consists of 14 residues. In DNA, the CDR3 is TGCGCCAGCAGCCTTGGGGCATTGGATGAAAAACTGTTTTTT. Its protein is CASSLGALDEKLFF.

The chain links TRBV27 to TRBJ1-2; no reliable D call. This CDR3 is 14 amino acids long. V lost 4 bases, J lost 4 bases, and 13 bases lay in between. The V gene's germline CDR1 is MNHEY and CDR2 SMNVEV (reference sequence). CDR3 sequence (DNA): TGTGCCAGCAGTTCTCTAACGGCCAGCTATGGCTACACCTTC. It yields the protein CASSSLTASYGYTF.

The CDR3 spells CASSISTGGSYNEQFF. CDR3 sequence (DNA): TGTGCCAGTAGTATCAGTACAGGGGGCTCCTACAATGAGCAGTTCTTC. This sequence joins TRBV19 and TRBJ2-1; TRBD1 matches 8 bases. The germline V gene encodes CDR1 LNHDA and CDR2 SQIVND (reference sequence). With V trimmed by 3 bases and J by 0 bases, 4 bases remained unmatched. CDR3 length: 16 residues.

The J gene is TRBJ1-5, the V gene TRBV12-3 or TRBV12-4, with a possible D match to TRBD1 (6 bases). V was shortened by 8 bases and J by 0 bases, with 11 bases between the two germline ends. The length of the CDR3 is 14 residues. Written as DNA, the CDR3 is TGTGCCAGCGGGAGGACAGCTAGCAATCAGCCCCAGCATTTT. It specifies CASGRTASNQPQHF.

The V gene is TRBV9, the J gene TRBJ1-2; TRBD1 matches at 7 bases. V lost 3 bases to trimming and J lost 8 bases; unmatched junction nucleotides: 7. Germline assignment: CDR1 SGDLS and CDR2 YYNGEE. CDR3 size: 13 residues. The DNA for the CDR3 is TGTGCCAGCAGCGGAGGGGGCGCCGGCGGCTACACCTTC. Protein: CASSGGGAGGYTF.

The chain combines TRBV30 with TRBJ2-1, with D maybe TRBD2 (5 bases). CDR3 length: 14 residues. Germline CDR1 reads GTSNPN; CDR2 reads SVGIG (reference sequence). Trimming shortened V by 2 bases and J by 5 bases, and 13 bases separated the two germline ends. The CDR3 sequence is CAWSPRGSDNEQFF. The CDR3 nucleotides read TGTGCCTGGAGTCCCCGCGGGTCGGACAATGAGCAGTTCTTC.

V gene TRBV3-1 combines with J gene TRBJ2-3; D perhaps matches TRBD1 (6 bases). This CDR3 has 15 residues. CDR1 and CDR2 (germline): LGHDT, YNNKEL (reference sequence). Between the trimmed V and J ends, which lost 1 base and 0 bases, there was a span of 8 bases. The CDR3 sequence: CASSQARGSTDTQYF. Here the CDR3 DNA reads TGTGCCAGCAGCCAAGCCAGGGGTAGCACAGATACGCAGTATTTT.

The rearrangement uses TRBV20-1 and TRBJ2-1; no reliable D call. The germline V gene has CDR1 DFQATT and CDR2 SNEGSKA (reference sequence). The length of the CDR3 is 12 residues. V was cut by 5 bases and J by 10 bases, with 15 bases left in between. The CDR3 region has the DNA TGCAGTGCTTTCTTCCCTGGATGGGAGCAGTTCTTC. Residues: CSAFFPGWEQFF.